The T cell receptor (beta chain) described here comes from a study of T cell clusters in autoimmune cytopenias (dated by TCRdb to 2018 to 2020). Broadly, across the study: A median TRB sequencing depth of 50,000 or so reads per sample was reached, and a median of around 2,000 distinct TRB clonotypes per sample was obtained. In autoimmune cytopenia patients, peripheral blood TRB and IGH repertoires were sequenced during active disease and over treatment follow-up, together with healthy, CLL and autoimmune hepatitis controls. The study aimed to test whether autoimmune cytopenia patients carry a disease-specific immune repertoire signature usable as a blood-based biomarker. What the work shows at the level of the full study, not this receptor alone: In the comparison of secondary cytopenia with CLL, no cluster-lack signature showed up, apparently because the dominant lymphoma-associated repertoire masked the signature. TRB repertoire shifts, with less even repertoires observed in secondary cytopenia and CLL, were mostly attributed to lymphoma bias rather than autoimmunity. GLIPH suggested that primary autoimmune cytopenia patients lacked physiological T cell clusters: 51 clusters were exclusive to healthy donors versus approximately 18 exclusive to patients. Healthy donors showed 2.5 to 3.5-fold more exclusive TRB clusters than active autoimmune hepatitis patients, consistent with an autoimmunity-wide signature. The T cell clusters were only ever defined in silico, so experimental validation of their functional role was still needed.

TRB rearrangements were amplified by multiplex PCR following a touch-down protocol, with the TRB-A and TRB-B primer pools mixed in one tube. Illumina adapters and sample indices were attached to the amplicons through two consecutive PCR reactions using Phusion HS II polymerase. The amplicons were purified from gel with the NucleoSpin Gel and PCR Clean-up kit, after which the amplicons were quantified by Qubit and checked for quality on an Agilent 2100 Bioanalyzer. Sequencing of the libraries was performed on an Illumina MiSeq with 600-cycle, single-indexed, paired-end runs. The study's own analysis went as follows. TRB reads were aligned and assembled with MiXCR version 2.1.12 using the default MiXCR reference library. A clone was defined by each unique CDR3 nucleotide sequence, and analysis was restricted to productive sequences with at least two reads. To assess repertoire diversity, an R script computed alpha-parameterized diversity profiles (alpha 0 to 5), which included the Shannon (alpha 1) and Simpson (alpha 2) indices. Combinatorial TRB VJ usage was calculated with the tcR package and was compared between cohorts by principal component analysis performed with ade4. Using GLIPH, TCRbeta CDR3s were clustered on pairs of cohorts matched for age and read depth, and a Wilcoxon test was used to compare cluster frequencies. TCRdb reprocessed the reads and lists each CDR3 protein sequence as a single entry, with no DNA. The V and J calls come from TCRdb's annotation, not from the publication. The sample's table lists a count of a few thousand distinct CDR3 sequences. The leading ten clones occupy 20% to 30% of the sample.

CDR1 SGHNT and CDR2 YYREEE were looked up in the germline V gene (reference sequence). The CDR3 contains 15 residues, cysteine and phenylalanine counted. There is no recorded DNA. Per sample, roughly 260 ng of peripheral blood genomic DNA, approximately 37,500 genome equivalents, was used for TRB amplification. Without a recorded count, this clonotype is taken to be medium-sized (0.01 to 0.1%) from its frequency. The antigen it recognizes is unknown. The source of this sequence is a human donor with an autoimmune cytopenia or autoimmune hepatitis (not recorded which). Sequencing input: peripheral blood. The chain was built from TRBV5-4 and TRBJ2-2; TCRdb proposes TRBD1, but this gene call is untestable without DNA. Here the CDR3 is given as CASQSGTRNTGELFF.